A single sample is the source of the 19 T cell receptor beta chains below, sequenced in a study of blood T cells in healthy people across ages (dated by TCRdb to about 2015). The library was obtained by 5' RACE. Sequencing used an Illumina HiSeq 2500. A second PCR of 7 to 11 cycles was performed with a sample-barcoded 5' primer and a J-beta primer mix. TCRdb applied fastp at Q25 and MiXCR to the public reads, then kept only in-frame beta chains. Each CDR3 protein gets just one entry, which takes the most common genes and DNA from the rows behind it. Here the sample has about 970,000 distinct CDR3 sequences; roughly 51% occur a single time. Of the sample, about 22% falls within the top ten clones. The sample was blood. These receptors all stem from a woman in her sixties or seventies in good health.

The J gene is TRBJ1-2, the V gene TRBV27; possibly TRBD1 for D (5 bases). The germline CDR1 and CDR2 sequences are MNHEY and SMNVEV (reference sequence). V shed 2 bases and J shed 8 bases, with 12 bases lying between them. The CDR3 contains 13 residues. As DNA, the CDR3 is TGTGCCAGCAGTTTAGGGGCTCTTTTCGGCTACACCTTC. Translated: CASSLGALFGYTF.

This clonotype has a handful of counts. The V gene is TRBV30, the J gene TRBJ2-1; D is unclear. Between the trimmed V and J ends, which lost 3 bases and 0 bases, there was a span of 12 bases. Germline lookup yields CDR1 GTSNPN and CDR2 SVGIG (reference sequence). CDR3 size: 15 residues. This CDR3 reads CAWRGVLSSYNEQFF. The CDR3 nucleotides read TGTGCCTGGAGGGGTGTTCTTAGCTCCTACAATGAGCAGTTCTTC.

This sequence joins TRBV7-9 and TRBJ2-2, with 8 bases identical to TRBD2. The CDR3 totals 16 residues. With V trimmed by 6 bases and J by 3 bases, 9 bases remained unmatched. The germline gives CDR1 SEHNR, CDR2 FQNEAQ (reference sequence). The CDR3 DNA reads as TGTGCCAGCAGACCCCCCGGGACTAGATACACCGGGGAGCTGTTTTTT. As protein: CASRPPGTRYTGELFF.

The chain has TRBV4-1 and TRBJ2-5, with D perhaps TRBD1 (8 bases). There are 16 residues in the CDR3. Germline CDR1 and CDR2: MGHRA and YSYEKL. Trimming took off 2 bases at V and 2 bases at J, with 15 bases between the two ends. The CDR3 sequence is CASSQIGRTGQETQYF. The CDR3 nucleotides are TGCGCCAGCAGCCAAATCGGGAGGACAGGGCAAGAGACCCAGTACTTC.

The chain uses TRBV25-1 and TRBJ2-1; D is uncertain. The J call may be faulty, since TRBJ2-7 better matches the DNA end. The CDR3 length is 15 residues. CDR1 is MGHDK, CDR2 SYGVNS, per germline. The CDR3 reads CASSARAKSYNEQYF. The CDR3 bases are TGTGCCAGCAGTGCCCGGGCCAAAAGTTACAATGAGCAGTACTTC.

As regards this clonotype: A much larger clone lies one base from this, so it may be a read error. This sequence joins TRBV2 and TRBJ1-2; 7 nucleotides line up with TRBD1. CDR1 is SNHLY, CDR2 FYNNEI, per germline. CDR3 length: 14 amino acids. With V trimmed by 4 bases and J by 2 bases, 4 bases remained unmatched. CDR3 nucleotide sequence: TGTGCCAGCAGTGCACGGACAGGCAACTATGGCTACACCTTC. Its translation is CASSARTGNYGYTF.

Many counts were recorded for this clonotype. In DNA, the CDR3 is TGTGCCAGCAGTTACGGGACAACCTACGAGCAGTACTTC. Its translation: CASSYGTTYEQYF. The rearrangement links TRBV6-6 to TRBJ2-7; perhaps TRBD1 as D (6 bases). Trimming cost V 2 bases and J 2 bases, with 7 bases left between them. Germline V gene data show CDR1 as MNHNY and CDR2 as SVGAGI (reference sequence). The CDR3 has 13 amino acids.

This rearrangement joins TRBV4-2 to TRBJ2-5; 10 bases map to TRBD2. V shed 2 bases, J shed 4 bases, and the junction held 1 base outside the gene matches. The CDR3 runs to 14 residues. The germline V gene encodes CDR1 LGHNA and CDR2 YNFKEQ. The CDR3 nucleotides are TGTGCCAGCAGCCAAAGCGGGGGGGTAGAGACCCAGTACTTC. This translates into CASSQSGGVETQYF.

The sample holds a few counts of this clonotype. The genes are TRBV10-3 and TRBJ2-7; possible D gene TRBD1, 5 bases. This CDR3 is 13 amino acids long. Trimming took 5 bases from V and 2 from J, leaving 10 bases between them. Looked up from germline, CDR1 is ENHRY and CDR2 is SYGVKD. The CDR3 protein is CAISPLGAYEQYF. The CDR3, as DNA: TGTGCCATCAGTCCATTAGGGGCCTACGAGCAGTACTTC.

This chain connects TRBV5-1 to TRBJ2-7; TRBD1 agrees at 12 bases. The length of the CDR3 is 16 residues. CDR1 and CDR2 (germline): SGHRS, YFSETQ. V dropped 1 base and J dropped 2; count of bases not matched to a gene: 4. The CDR3 nucleotides are TGCGCCAGCAGCTTGCCCGGGACAGGGGGCCCCTACGAGCAGTACTTC. This codes for CASSLPGTGGPYEQYF.

In this sample, this clonotype turned up many times. The V gene is TRBV6-6, the J gene TRBJ1-6, with D possibly being TRBD1 (5 bases). Germline CDR1 and CDR2: MNHNY and SVGAGI (reference sequence). The ends were cut back, 4 bases at V and 7 bases at J, with 8 bases in the middle. The CDR3 runs 13 residues. The CDR3 spells CASSFGGNSPLHF. CDR3 bases: TGTGCCAGCAGTTTCGGGGGGAATTCACCCCTCCACTTT.

This clonotype was counted only a few times. The rearrangement joins TRBV7-2 to TRBJ2-3; D gene unclear. The CDR3 is made up of 13 amino acids. The germline V gene has CDR1 SGHTA and CDR2 FQGNSA. V gave up 2 bases and J gave up 4 bases, with 7 bases separating them. The CDR3 here is CASSLNSADTQYF. CDR3 coding DNA: TGTGCCAGCAGCTTAAACAGCGCAGATACGCAGTATTTT. The variable domain in full, with the rest retrieved from reference TRBV7-2 and TRBJ2-3, is GAGVSQSPSNKVTEKGKDVELRCDPISGHTALYWYRQSLGQGLEFLIYFQGNSAPDKSGLPSDRFSAERTGGSVSTLTIQRTQQEDSAVYLCASSLNSADTQYFGPGTRLTVL.

This clonotype was seen a handful of times. V gene TRBV6-1 combines with J gene TRBJ2-5; possible D gene TRBD1, 5 bases. The CDR3 sequence is 15 residues long. Trimming took 7 bases from V and 5 from J, leaving 20 bases between them. CDR1 is MNHNS and CDR2 is SASEGT in the germline V gene. The CDR3: CASTQARVILETQYF. The CDR3, as DNA: TGTGCCAGCACCCAAGCCAGGGTAATTCTCGAGACCCAGTACTTC.

V is TRBV6-2 or TRBV6-3 and J is TRBJ2-7, with D possibly called TRBD1 or TRBD2 (5 bases each). Germline V CDR1 and CDR2: MNHEY, SVGEGT. Deletions cut 8 bases from V and 2 bases from J, with 10 bases between. The CDR3 length is 12 residues. DNA for the CDR3: TGTGCCAGCCGGGACGATCCCTACGAGCAGTACTTC. It translates to CASRDDPYEQYF.

The chain uses TRBV11-2 and TRBJ2-4; tentatively, D is TRBD1 or TRBD2 (6 bases each). Per the germline V gene, CDR1 is SGHAT and CDR2 is FQNNGV. This CDR3 is 15 amino acids long. The ends were cut back, 6 bases at V and 2 bases at J, with 14 bases in the middle. Written as DNA, the CDR3 is TGTGCCAGCAGTAGGGGGGCTCCGACCAAAAACATTCAGTACTTC. Translating gives CASSRGAPTKNIQYF.

This clonotype was seen at least ten times. The chain links TRBV29-1 to TRBJ2-7; 10 bases map to TRBD2. Germline V gene lookup returns CDR1 SQVTM and CDR2 ANQGSEA. The CDR3 spans 14 residues. The trim removed 5 bases at V and 3 bases at J, leaving 7 bases unmatched. CDR3 bases: TGCAGCGTTTATACTAGCGGGAATAACTACGAGCAGTACTTC. It is translated as CSVYTSGNNYEQYF.

The rearrangement uses TRBV13 and TRBJ2-4; D possibly matches TRBD1 or TRBD2 (5 bases each). The germline V gene has CDR1 PRHDT and CDR2 FYEKMQ (reference sequence). V lost 2 bases and J lost 1, with 12 bases in between. The CDR3 length is 16 residues. The CDR3 region has the DNA TGTGCCAGCAGCTTATCGGGGCTGGCGGCCAAAAACATTCAGTACTTC. Translated, it gives CASSLSGLAAKNIQYF. Together with reference TRBV13 and TRBJ2-4, the CDR3 gives the full variable domain: AAGVIQSPRHLIKEKRETATLKCYPIPRHDTVYWYQQGPGQDPQFLISFYEKMQSDKGSIPDRFSAQQFSDYHSELNMSSLELGDSALYFCASSLSGLAAKNIQYFGAGTRLSVL.

This clonotype was seen more than once but under ten times. The chain joins TRBV7-9 to TRBJ2-3; unclear D gene. This CDR3 spans 16 amino acids. Trimming took off 3 bases at V and 1 base at J, with 14 bases between the two ends. CDR1 SEHNR and CDR2 FQNEAQ come from the germline V gene (reference sequence). As DNA, the CDR3 is TGTGCCAGCAGCTTTCCTCTTGGGATGGGCACAGATACGCAGTATTTT. Translating it yields CASSFPLGMGTDTQYF.

This clonotype came up a few times. The J gene is TRBJ2-3, the V gene TRBV18; 8 positions agree with TRBD2. After removal of 2 bases from V and 6 bases from J, the junction contained 4 bases not matched to a gene. CDR3 length: 14 amino acids. The germline V gene has CDR1 KGHSH and CDR2 LQKENI. The CDR3, as DNA: TGTGCCAGCTCACCAGCGGGAGGAGGGGATACGCAGTATTTT. Amino acids: CASSPAGGGDTQYF.